This T cell receptor beta chain derives from a study of a mutant IDH1 vaccine in newly diagnosed glioma. Study details: Patients got their first vaccination 4-6 weeks after radiotherapy alone, or with temozolomide cycles. It was radiotherapy, temozolomide, or both that patients received previously, with most receiving both.

Clones were read by immunoSEQ multiplex PCR, and TCRdb kept only the in-frame ones, dropping some. The sample holds 50,000 to 60,000 clones, about 91% seen once. The CDR3 covers 13 residues. The germline V gene encodes CDR1 WNHNN and CDR2 SYGVQD (reference sequence). Trimming pared 6 bases from V and 10 bases from J, leaving 16 bases between. Whole-study results and caveats: Detectable vaccine-induced immune responses arose in around 95% of patients.

On this clone itself: Antigen specificity is unknown.

The sample's time point: week 11, during vaccination. Topical imiquimod was applied with each vaccine dose, which held 300 ug of mutant IDH1 20-mer peptide. Patients carried new grade 3 or 4 IDH1-mutant astrocytomas lacking nuclear ATRX. The sequencing here drew on PBMCs, taken from a glioma patient whose treatment included an IDH1 peptide vaccine. The chain is built from TRBV10-1 and TRBJ2-1; D may correspond to TRBD1 or TRBD2 (6 bases each). This TCR came from a man aged 50-59 years with glioma. The CDR3 region is CASSSGAGREQFF. CDR3 DNA sequence: TGCGCCAGCAGCTCGGGGGCTGGTAGAGAGCAGTTCTTC.